This T cell receptor (beta chain) was captured by sequencing in a study of spatial heterogeneity in lung cancer. Study-wide background: Fewer alpha-chain than beta-chain sequences were consistently detected. The study's findings and limits: Blood showed ubiquitous tumor TCRs more often at resection than at routine follow-up.

A note on this clonotype: What it binds is unknown.

Every TCR cDNA molecule bore a unique molecular identifier. TCRdb reprocessed the 5' RACE reads via MiXCR and lists one record per CDR3 protein. In the table there are just over 70,000 distinct CDR3 sequences, around 9.3% of which are singletons. V lost 1 base and J lost 11, with 9 bases in between. The CDR3 covers 11 residues. Germline-derived CDR1 and CDR2 are GTSNPN and SVGIG (reference sequence). The time point: blood at routine non-recurrence follow-up after resection. TCRs were sequenced from unsorted whole RNA of tumor, nontumor lung or PBMC. The V call is TRBV30, the J call TRBJ1-5; the D gene is possibly TRBD1 (6 bases). The sequencing here drew on PBMCs, taken at follow-up. The receptor was isolated from a female donor with early-stage non-small cell lung cancer. DNA for the CDR3: TGTGCCTGGAGTGGAGGGGGAACCCAGCATTTT. Protein sequence: CAWSGGGTQHF.